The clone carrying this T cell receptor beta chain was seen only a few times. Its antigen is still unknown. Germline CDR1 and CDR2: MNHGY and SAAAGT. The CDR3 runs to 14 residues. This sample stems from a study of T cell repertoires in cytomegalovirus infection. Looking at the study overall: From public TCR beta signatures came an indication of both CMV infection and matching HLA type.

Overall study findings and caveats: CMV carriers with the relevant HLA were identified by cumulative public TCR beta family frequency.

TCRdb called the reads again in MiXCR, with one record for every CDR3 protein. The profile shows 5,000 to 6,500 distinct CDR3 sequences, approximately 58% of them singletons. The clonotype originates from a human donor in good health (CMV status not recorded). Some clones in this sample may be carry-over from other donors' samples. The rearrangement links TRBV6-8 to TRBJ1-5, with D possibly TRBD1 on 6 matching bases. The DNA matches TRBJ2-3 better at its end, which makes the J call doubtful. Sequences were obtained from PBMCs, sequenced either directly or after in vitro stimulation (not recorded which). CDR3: CAISIGQKNQPQYF. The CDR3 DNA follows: TGTGCCATCAGCATTGGACAGAAGAATCAGCCCCAGTATTTT.